A single sample is the source of the 29 T cell receptor beta chains below, sequenced in a study of blood T cell repertoires in COVID-19. Some clones are missing from TCRdb's copy, which holds only in-frame ones; the method was immunoSEQ multiplex PCR. The data hold 250,000 or so clones, with roughly nine tenths observed a single time. What was sequenced was PBMCs or T cells enriched from blood (not recorded which). Receptors were obtained from a human donor in a cohort exposed to, infected with or recovered from COVID-19 (not recorded which). The donor label of this sample is uncertain.

This clone was picked up one time. V gene TRBV7-3 combines with J gene TRBJ1-1; 9 nucleotides align to TRBD1. The trim removed 0 bases at V and 4 bases at J, leaving 12 bases unmatched. Germline loops: CDR1 SGHTA, CDR2 FQGTGA. This CDR3 has 18 amino acids. The chain's CDR3 is CASSLTGTGSLGSTEAFF. DNA of the CDR3: TGTGCCAGCAGCTTAACTGGGACAGGGTCGCTGGGGAGCACTGAAGCTTTCTTT.

The rearrangement uses TRBV5-4 and TRBJ2-7; D may be TRBD1 (6 bases). V dropped 4 bases and J dropped 6 bases, with 11 bases sitting between them. Germline V gene sequence: CDR1 SGHNT, CDR2 YYREEE (reference sequence). The CDR3 is made up of 12 amino acids. CDR3 protein: CASSTTGPEQYF. CDR3 DNA sequence: TGTGCCAGCAGCACAACAGGGCCCGAGCAGTACTTC. Together with reference TRBV5-4 and TRBJ2-7, the CDR3 gives the full variable domain: ETGVTQSPTHLIKTRGQQVTLRCSSQSGHNTVSWYQQALGQGPQFIFQYYREEENGRGNFPPRFSGLQFPNYSSELNVNALELDDSALYLCASSTTGPEQYFGPGTRLTVT.

The rearrangement links TRBV7-9 to TRBJ1-1; 9 nucleotides match TRBD1. CDR1 and CDR2 (germline): SEHNR, FQNEAQ (reference sequence). The V gene end was trimmed by 5 bases and the J gene end by 5 bases; junction bases not matched to a gene: 6. This CDR3 contains 14 residues. The CDR3 protein is CASSPTGGITEAFF. The CDR3 nucleotides are TGTGCCAGCAGCCCGACAGGGGGGATTACTGAAGCTTTCTTT.

The chain has TRBV4-2 and TRBJ2-1; D is unresolved. Trimming pared 1 base from V and 5 bases from J, leaving 12 bases between. Germline-derived CDR1 and CDR2 are LGHNA and YNFKEQ. The CDR3 runs to 15 residues. The CDR3 loop is CASSQGTSTHNEQFF. As DNA, the CDR3 is TGTGCCAGCAGCCAAGGTACTTCTACCCACAATGAGCAGTTCTTC.

The chain has TRBV5-5 and TRBJ2-2, with 7 bases lining up with TRBD1. The CDR3 contains 14 residues. V lost 4 bases and J lost 6; bases outside the gene matches: 6. Germline V gene lookup returns CDR1 SGHKS and CDR2 YYEKEE (reference sequence). CDR3 sequence (DNA): TGTGCCAGCAGCGAGCGACAGGGTCCCGGGGAGCTGTTTTTT. Translating gives CASSERQGPGELFF.

The chain employs TRBV6-5 and TRBJ1-6; 7 nucleotides align to TRBD1. J lost 5 bases, V lost 6 bases, and 4 bases had no gene match. The V gene's germline CDR1 is MNHEY and CDR2 SVGAGI. The CDR3 sequence is 14 residues long. The chain's CDR3 is CASSDRDNNSPLHF. In DNA form, the CDR3 reads TGTGCCAGCAGCGACAGGGATAATAATTCACCCCTCCACTTT.

This clone was detected once. The chain links TRBV6-5 to TRBJ1-1, with D hard to call. Germline V gene lookup returns CDR1 MNHEY and CDR2 SVGAGI. The length of the CDR3 is 15 residues. Deletions cut 0 bases from V and 7 bases from J, with 15 bases between. The CDR3 spells CASSYSKFLALEAFF. CDR3 bases: TGTGCCAGCAGTTACTCGAAGTTTCTGGCCCTTGAAGCTTTCTTT.

The genes are TRBV29-1 and TRBJ1-1; no clear D gene. Trimming left V 2 bases short and J 0 bases short, with 7 bases between. This CDR3 is 13 amino acids long. Germline V gene sequence: CDR1 SQVTM, CDR2 ANQGSEA. The CDR3 DNA sequence: TGCAGCGTTGAAACACCGCTGAACACTGAAGCTTTCTTT. Amino acids: CSVETPLNTEAFF.

The V call is TRBV10-3, the J call TRBJ1-2; TRBD1 aligns across 8 bases. Germline CDR1 is ENHRY and CDR2 is SYGVKD. J was trimmed by 13 bases and V by 4 bases; bases with no gene match: 14. The CDR3 spans 14 residues. The CDR3 loop reads CAISARGPMNESTF. The CDR3 region has the DNA TGTGCCATCAGTGCCAGGGGGCCCATGAATGAGTCCACCTTC.

This sequence joins TRBV6-5 and TRBJ1-5; D not resolved. CDR1 is MNHEY and CDR2 is SVGAGI in the germline V gene. CDR3 size: 13 residues. V shed 8 bases and J shed 0 bases, with 8 bases lying between them. The CDR3: CASERGSNQPQHF. The CDR3 DNA reads TGTGCCAGCGAGCGAGGTAGCAATCAGCCCCAGCATTTT.

The CDR3 DNA reads as TGTGCCAGCAGGAGAGGCATTCCCTCCTACGAGCAGTACTTC. Protein product: CASRRGIPSYEQYF. The chain combines TRBV6-6 with TRBJ2-7; D not resolved. The ends were cut back, 6 bases at V and 0 bases at J, with 12 bases in the middle. CDR3 length: 14 amino acids. CDR1 is MNHNY, CDR2 SVGAGI, per germline (reference sequence).

As to this clone: The same CDR3 is also encoded by other DNA sequences in this sample. The V and J genes are TRBV4-2 and TRBJ2-4, with D hard to call. CDR1 LGHNA and CDR2 YNFKEQ come from the germline V gene. V lost 7 bases, J lost 0 bases, and 13 bases lay in between. The CDR3 loop spans 15 amino acids. The CDR3 here is CASTPGDLAKNIQYF. The CDR3 coding sequence is TGTGCCAGCACCCCAGGCGATCTAGCCAAAAACATTCAGTACTTC.

The rearrangement uses TRBV19 and TRBJ1-3, with 8 bases matching TRBD1. The CDR3 has 18 residues. The trim removed 3 bases at V and 0 bases at J, leaving 10 bases unmatched. Germline loops: CDR1 LNHDA, CDR2 SQIVND (reference sequence). The DNA of the CDR3 is TGTGCCAGTAGTATCGCTGGGACAGGTCTGCTCTCTGGAAACACCATATATTTT. Translation: CASSIAGTGLLSGNTIYF.

The rearrangement joins TRBV5-6 to TRBJ2-3; 10 bases agree with TRBD2. CDR1 SGHDT and CDR2 YYEEEE come from the germline V gene. With V trimmed by 0 bases and J by 4 bases, 2 bases remained unmatched. The CDR3 totals 15 residues. CDR3 residues: CASSLVAGGPDTQYF. The CDR3 DNA is TGTGCCAGCAGCTTGGTAGCGGGGGGCCCAGATACGCAGTATTTT.

This chain uses TRBV2 with TRBJ1-2, with D perhaps matching TRBD1 (5 bases). This CDR3 has 16 residues. Germline loops: CDR1 SNHLY, CDR2 FYNNEI. The V end was cut by 7 bases, the J end by 2 bases, with 20 bases between. The CDR3 bases are TGTGCCAGCACCCCGGGTCGGACACGAAGAAACTATGGCTACACCTTC. Translation gives CASTPGRTRRNYGYTF.

This clone was seen a single time. The chain recombines TRBV5-1 with TRBJ1-1, with 10 nucleotides matching TRBD1. This CDR3 has 17 amino acids. Per germline, CDR1 SGHRS and CDR2 YFSETQ. J gave up 2 bases and V 0 bases, and 7 bases lay outside the gene matches. The CDR3 spells CASSLAPGTGVNTEAFF. The CDR3 DNA sequence: TGCGCCAGCAGCTTGGCCCCCGGGACAGGGGTTAACACTGAAGCTTTCTTT.

V gene TRBV25-1 combines with J gene TRBJ2-7; D not resolved. Trimming took off 1 base at V and 6 bases at J, with 10 bases between the two ends. Germline V gene data show CDR1 as MGHDK and CDR2 as SYGVNS. CDR3 length: 13 residues. For the CDR3, the DNA is TGTGCCAGCAGTGAATGGATAATAGCCGAGCAGTACTTC. This translates into CASSEWIIAEQYF.

The chain has TRBV7-8 and TRBJ1-6; weak D call: TRBD1 (5 bases). This CDR3 has 17 amino acids. The germline gives CDR1 SGHVS, CDR2 FQNEAQ. Trimming shortened V by 5 bases and J by 10 bases, and 24 bases separated the two germline ends. The CDR3: CASSRGPRQRGGSPLHF. The CDR3 bases are TGTGCCAGCAGCCGGGGTCCCCGACAGCGGGGAGGGTCACCCCTCCACTTT. Complete variable domain (other parts from reference TRBV7-8 and TRBJ1-6): GAGVSQSPRYKVAKRGQDVALRCDPISGHVSLFWYQQALGQGPEFLTYFQNEAQLDKSGLPSDRFFAERPEGSVSTLKIQRTQQEDSAVYLCASSRGPRQRGGSPLHFGNGTRLTVT.

The V and J genes are TRBV10-3 and TRBJ1-2; 7 bases map to TRBD1. The CDR3 sequence is 15 residues long. Per the germline V gene, CDR1 is ENHRY and CDR2 is SYGVKD. With 3 bases clipped from V and 8 bases from J, the junction kept 12 bases outside the gene matches. CDR3 coding DNA: TGTGCCATCAGTGATATAGGGGGCGCGGTTCGGGGCTACACCTTC. Translated: CAISDIGGAVRGYTF.

The chain employs TRBV19 and TRBJ2-1, with 13 bases that match TRBD2. The CDR3 consists of 15 residues. CDR1 and CDR2 (germline): LNHDA, SQIVND (reference sequence). V shed 5 bases and J 5 bases; nucleotides not matched to a gene: 3. The CDR3 is CASSLLAGGDNEQFF. The CDR3 DNA is TGTGCCAGTAGTTTACTAGCGGGGGGGGACAATGAGCAGTTCTTC.

The chain links TRBV2 to TRBJ2-3, with 9 bases matching TRBD2. In germline, CDR1 is SNHLY, CDR2 FYNNEI. The CDR3 has 16 residues. The J segment lost 0 bases and the V segment lost 3 bases, leaving 4 bases of the junction unmatched. CDR3 protein: CASSDGLAGSTDTQYF. In DNA form, the CDR3 reads TGTGCCAGCAGTGATGGGCTAGCGGGGAGCACAGATACGCAGTATTTT.

The rearrangement links TRBV14 to TRBJ2-3, with no clear D. Trimming removed 1 base from V and 3 bases from J, with 11 bases in between. This CDR3 has 15 residues. The V gene's germline CDR1 is SGHDN and CDR2 FVKESK. This CDR3 is CASSQVVPDTDTQYF. In DNA form, the CDR3 reads TGTGCCAGCAGCCAAGTTGTCCCAGATACAGATACGCAGTATTTT.

This clone is a singleton in its sample. V is TRBV9 and J is TRBJ2-2; D gene ambiguous. The germline V gene has CDR1 SGDLS and CDR2 YYNGEE. The CDR3 is made up of 11 amino acids. Trimming took off 4 bases at V and 6 bases at J, with 4 bases between the two ends. Here the CDR3 DNA reads TGTGCCAGCAGCCTCCCCGGGGAGCTGTTTTTT. This codes for CASSLPGELFF.

The chain uses TRBV11-3 and TRBJ2-1, with TRBD1 matching 8 bases. This CDR3 has 16 residues. J lost 2 bases, V lost 5 bases, and 8 bases had no gene match. The germline V gene has CDR1 SGHNT and CDR2 YENEEA. The CDR3 region has the DNA TGTGCCAGCAGCCCGCAGGACAGGGCCACCTACAATGAGCAGTTCTTC. Translating gives CASSPQDRATYNEQFF.

V gene TRBV4-1 combines with J gene TRBJ2-7; 10 nucleotides align to TRBD1. This CDR3 spans 15 amino acids. V was clipped by 3 bases and J by 3 bases; unmatched bases: 5. Per the germline V gene, CDR1 is MGHRA and CDR2 is YSYEKL. The chain's CDR3 is CASSQPDRGDYEQYF. CDR3 bases: TGCGCCAGCAGCCAGCCGGACAGGGGGGACTACGAGCAGTACTTC.

The chain combines TRBV30 with TRBJ2-7; TRBD1 agrees at 7 bases. Trimming removed 3 bases from V and 0 bases from J; junction bases left unmatched: 8. Germline CDR1 and CDR2: GTSNPN and SVGIG (reference sequence). The CDR3 runs 15 residues. CDR3 in amino acids: CAWRRGTDPSYEQYF. DNA for the CDR3: TGTGCCTGGAGGAGGGGGACAGACCCCTCCTACGAGCAGTACTTC.

The rearrangement joins TRBV11-2 to TRBJ1-4, with TRBD1 identical over 9 bases. The CDR3 runs to 14 residues. CDR1 and CDR2 from the germline V gene are SGHAT and FQNNGV. V was clipped by 6 bases and J by 7 bases; unmatched bases: 6. The CDR3 DNA is TGTGCCAGCAGACTAGGGGACAGGGTTGAAAAACTGTTTTTT. It yields the protein CASRLGDRVEKLFF.

This clone was detected only once. The V call is TRBV7-3, the J call TRBJ2-2, with 10 bases that match TRBD2. This CDR3 has 19 amino acids. V dropped 5 bases and J dropped 7; count of bases not matched to a gene: 19. CDR1 and CDR2 (germline): SGHTA, FQGTGA. The CDR3 loop is CASSLRGSGGILKGGELFF. The CDR3, as DNA: TGTGCCAGCAGCCTCCGGGGTAGCGGGGGGATTCTGAAGGGCGGGGAGCTGTTTTTT. The full variable domain, rest sourced from reference TRBV7-3 and TRBJ2-2, is GAGVSQTPSNKVTEKGKYVELRCDPISGHTALYWYRQSLGQGPEFLIYFQGTGAADDSGLPNDRFFAVRPEGSVSTLKIQRTERGDSAVYLCASSLRGSGGILKGGELFFGEGSRLTVL.

This rearrangement joins TRBV5-1 to TRBJ1-2; D unclear. There are 13 residues in the CDR3. Germline V gene sequence: CDR1 SGHRS, CDR2 YFSETQ. V lost 4 bases to trimming and J lost 4 bases, with 11 bases between them. The chain's CDR3 is CASSPREVYGYTF. The DNA for the CDR3 is TGCGCCAGCAGCCCACGGGAGGTCTATGGCTACACCTTC.